This T cell receptor beta chain appears in the sequencing data of a study of T cell changes during pregnancy in multiple sclerosis. CDR1 is MDHEN and CDR2 is SYDVKM in the germline V gene. The CDR3 length is 19 residues. Trimming cost V 7 bases and J 1 base; bases outside gene matches: 19. The repertoire was sequenced with immunoSEQ multiplex PCR; TCRdb's copy has only in-frame clones and lacks some. The sample has over 50,000 clones, approximately 90% seen once; the top ten hold approximately 1.5%. This chain connects TRBV28 to TRBJ1-2, with 9 bases fitting TRBD1. Source: peripheral blood, taken in the third trimester of pregnancy. The receptor's source is a female donor in good health, enrolled as a control in a pregnancy study. The CDR3 region is CASTSQSGDRALFNYGYTF. DNA of the CDR3: TGTGCCAGCACGAGCCAATCGGGGGACAGGGCCCTATTTAACTATGGCTACACCTTC.